The 18 T cell receptor beta chains presented below share a single source sample, sequenced in a study of early T cells in non-severe SARS-CoV-2 infection. From the 5' RACE reads, TCRdb called clonotypes with MiXCR, one entry per CDR3 protein. The data hold roughly 52,000 distinct CDR3 sequences, with 6.6% observed a single time. This sample comprised whole blood, obtained at baseline. The source of these receptors is an adult who was a healthcare worker with PCR-confirmed SARS-CoV-2 infection or an uninfected control (not recorded which).

This clonotype was observed a handful of times. The chain uses TRBV29-1 and TRBJ2-5; a weak D match, TRBD2 (5 bases). This CDR3 is 13 amino acids long. Germline CDR1 SQVTM, CDR2 ANQGSEA. Trimming took 7 bases from V and 5 from J, leaving 17 bases between them. The CDR3 sequence: CSASRESSETQYF. CDR3 sequence (DNA): TGCAGCGCTTCCCGGGAATCCTCGGAGACCCAGTACTTC.

The sample holds a few counts of this clonotype. The CDR3 sequence: CASRRDGASYEQYF. CDR3 bases: TGTGCCAGCAGACGGGACGGAGCCTCCTACGAGCAGTACTTC. The rearrangement joins TRBV12-3 or TRBV12-4 to TRBJ2-7, with D tentatively TRBD1 or TRBD2 (5 bases each). The CDR3 extends over 14 amino acids. Deletions cut 6 bases from V and 0 bases from J, with 12 bases between.

In its sample, this clonotype was seen many times. The rearrangement joins TRBV28 to TRBJ1-5; D gene ambiguous. V shed 1 base and J shed 2 bases, with 12 bases lying between them. Germline V CDR1 and CDR2: MDHEN, SYDVKM. The CDR3 is 16 residues long. The DNA of the CDR3 is TGTGCCAGCAGTTTATTGGGATTCGAGGGCAATCAGCCCCAGCATTTT. This codes for CASSLLGFEGNQPQHF.

This clonotype was observed many times. V gene TRBV12-3 or TRBV12-4 combines with J gene TRBJ1-2; D not resolved. The germline V and J ends were trimmed by 4 bases and 2 bases, with 11 bases remaining between them. This CDR3 is 14 amino acids long. CDR3 sequence (DNA): TGTGCCAGCAGTTGGGCGGACCGAAACTATGGCTACACCTTC. Translated: CASSWADRNYGYTF.

This chain links TRBV3-1 with TRBJ2-5; no clear D gene. The germline CDR1 and CDR2 sequences are LGHDT and YNNKEL (reference sequence). The CDR3 is 14 residues long. V was trimmed by 1 base and J by 4 bases, leaving 10 bases between them. CDR3 region: CASSQGRRRETQYF. CDR3 sequence (DNA): TGTGCCAGCAGCCAAGGACGGCGAAGAGAGACCCAGTACTTC.

This clonotype was seen a handful of times. The gene calls are TRBV20-1 and TRBJ1-6; D gene ambiguous. V lost 0 bases, J lost 15 bases, and 15 bases lay in between. Germline V gene data show CDR1 as DFQATT and CDR2 as SNEGSKA (reference sequence). The CDR3 totals 13 residues. DNA of the CDR3: TGCAGTGCTAGAGACCTCGATATTTCTTACCTCCACTTT. This encodes CSARDLDISYLHF.

This clonotype came up many times. The chain recombines TRBV20-1 with TRBJ1-2; perhaps TRBD1 as D (6 bases). The CDR3 extends over 13 amino acids. Trimming removed 1 base at V and 8 bases at J, with 14 bases between. The V gene's germline CDR1 is DFQATT and CDR2 SNEGSKA (reference sequence). CDR3 sequence (DNA): TGCAGTGCTAGAGCGGGGGCGGGAAAAGGCTACACCTTC. Its protein is CSARAGAGKGYTF.

This clonotype was counted many times. The gene calls are TRBV4-3 and TRBJ2-4; tentatively, D is TRBD1 (6 bases). With 1 base removed from V and 0 bases from J, the gap between germline ends came to 16 bases. The CDR3 consists of 18 residues. CDR1 LGHNA and CDR2 YSLEER come from the germline V gene. CDR3 nucleotides: TGCGCCAGCAGCCAAGTTGGAGGCAGGGGCTCAGCCAAAAACATTCAGTACTTC. It translates to CASSQVGGRGSAKNIQYF.

V is TRBV18 and J is TRBJ1-6; TRBD1 matches at 10 bases. From germline, CDR1 is KGHSH and CDR2 LQKENI. The CDR3 length is 16 residues. Unmatched junction bases numbered 0, after V lost 0 bases and J lost 4 bases. CDR3 sequence (DNA): TGTGCCAGCTCACCACCGGGACAGGGGTATAATTCACCCCTCCACTTT. Translation: CASSPPGQGYNSPLHF.

This clonotype was observed many times. This chain links TRBV12-3 or TRBV12-4 with TRBJ2-7, with TRBD1 identical over 7 bases. This CDR3 comprises 13 residues. Trimming took 7 bases from V and 6 from J; bases not matched to a gene: 9. The CDR3 nucleotides are TGTGCCAGCAATTATCCTGGGACAGCCGAGCAGTACTTC. As protein: CASNYPGTAEQYF.

V is TRBV10-1 and J is TRBJ2-3; 11 bases match TRBD2. This CDR3 contains 19 residues. The ends lost 0 bases at V and 0 bases at J; junction bases unmatched: 8. Germline V gene data show CDR1 as WNHNN and CDR2 as SYGVQD (reference sequence). The CDR3 protein is CASSESSLLAGDSTDTQYF. For the CDR3, the DNA is TGCGCCAGCAGTGAGTCGAGTTTACTAGCGGGGGATAGCACAGATACGCAGTATTTT.

This clonotype was seen at least ten times. J is TRBJ2-5 and V is TRBV5-1; 8 nucleotides agree with TRBD1. The CDR3 covers 14 residues. Germline V gives CDR1 SGHRS, CDR2 YFSETQ. Trimming at V came to 4 bases and at J to 1 base, leaving 3 bases not matched to a gene. The CDR3 DNA reads TGCGCCAGCAGCACCACAGGGGGCCAAGAGACCCAGTACTTC. This codes for CASSTTGGQETQYF.

The chain uses TRBV27 and TRBJ1-1; D is possibly TRBD1 (6 bases). V was cut by 3 bases and J by 11 bases, with 16 bases left in between. The CDR3 is 13 residues long. CDR1 is MNHEY, CDR2 SMNVEV, per germline (reference sequence). The chain's CDR3 is CASSFISDRLAFF. The CDR3 DNA sequence: TGTGCCAGCAGTTTCATATCCGACAGGCTGGCTTTCTTT.

A few counts support this clonotype. CDR3: CASSWAVITDMEEKLFF. In nucleotides, the CDR3 is TGTGCCAGCAGTTGGGCGGTTATAACCGACATGGAGGAAAAACTGTTTTTT. The chain has TRBV28 and TRBJ1-4, with D unclear. This CDR3 comprises 17 residues. Germline V gives CDR1 MDHEN, CDR2 SYDVKM. With 4 bases removed from V and 8 bases from J, the gap between germline ends came to 23 bases.

This clonotype was recorded many times. The rearrangement uses TRBV7-2 and TRBJ2-3, with unresolved D. The V and J ends lost 1 base and 1 base respectively, with 9 bases between them. This CDR3 comprises 15 residues. The V gene's germline CDR1 is SGHTA and CDR2 FQGNSA. The CDR3 region is CASSLEQRRTDTQYF. The CDR3 coding sequence is TGTGCCAGCAGCTTAGAACAGCGACGCACAGATACGCAGTATTTT.

The sample holds a few counts of this clonotype. The chain combines TRBV10-3 with TRBJ1-1; 7 bases are shared with TRBD1. V gave up 4 bases and J gave up 1 base; unmatched junction bases: 6. Germline CDR1 is ENHRY and CDR2 is SYGVKD. The CDR3 consists of 15 residues. The DNA for the CDR3 is TGTGCCATCAGTGGGGACAGCCACCCGAACACTGAAGCTTTCTTT. It encodes CAISGDSHPNTEAFF.

The chain has TRBV7-6 and TRBJ2-2, with a weak D call TRBD1 (6 bases). The length of the CDR3 is 15 residues. CDR1 is SGHVS, CDR2 FNYEAQ, per germline. V was clipped by 5 bases and J by 1 base, with 11 bases between them. CDR3 sequence: CASSEPGQNTGELFF. The CDR3 nucleotides are TGTGCCAGCAGCGAGCCGGGACAGAACACCGGGGAGCTGTTTTTT.

The chain links TRBV4-3 to TRBJ1-3; TRBD1 matches at 10 bases. Unmatched junction bases numbered 8, after V lost 2 bases and J lost 7 bases. From germline, CDR1 is LGHNA and CDR2 YSLEER. The CDR3 contains 16 residues. The CDR3 DNA is TGCGCCAGCAGCCAACAACGACAGGGGGCTCGGAACACCATATATTTT. Amino acids: CASSQQRQGARNTIYF.